The TCR beta chain described here comes from a study of shared clonotypes between healthy human individuals. The CD4+ fraction was divided into a CD45RA+ naive subset and a CD45RA-negative memory subset. TCRdb keeps only in-frame clones here, not all; method: immunoSEQ multiplex PCR. The sample holds roughly 1 million clones, more than 65% seen once. The CDR3 is 13 residues long. Trimming took 6 bases from V and 2 from J; bases not matched to a gene: 2. Germline V gene data show CDR1 as SQVTM and CDR2 as ANQGSEA. The sequence derives from a man aged 18 to 29 in good health. The chain is built from TRBV29-1 and TRBJ2-7; 12 bases agree with TRBD1. Material for sequencing was memory CD4+ T cells sorted from blood. The subset: CD45RA-negative fraction. As DNA, the CDR3 is TGCAGCGTGGGACAGGGGGCGACCTACGAGCAGTACTTC. Protein sequence: CSVGQGATYEQYF.